This T cell receptor (beta chain) was documented in a study of blood T cell repertoires in COVID-19. In germline, CDR1 is LNHDA, CDR2 SQIVND (reference sequence). CDR3 length: 15 amino acids. V trimming: 6 bases; J trimming: 3 bases; junction bases outside the gene matches: 8. This clone was counted a few times. The assay was immunoSEQ multiplex PCR, and TCRdb's table has in-frame clones only and misses some. The table records approximately 210,000 clones, roughly 84% of them present only once. The gene calls are TRBV19 and TRBJ2-3; 8 bases are a match to TRBD2. The source of this sequence is a man aged 25-45 years with active or convalescent COVID-19. Material for sequencing was peripheral blood. The DNA of the CDR3 is TGTGCCAGTAGCCCCGGACTAGCCTCAACAGATACGCAGTATTTT. Amino acid sequence: CASSPGLASTDTQYF.